Presented here are 14 T cell receptor beta chains from one specimen sequenced in a study of somatic mutations in cytotoxic T cells in rheumatoid arthritis. Data came from immunoSEQ multiplex PCR; TCRdb stores just in-frame clones and leaves some out. Of tens of thousands of clones listed, under 85% are singletons. Sequenced sample: CD8+ T cells sorted from blood. These receptors were taken from a man in his forties in good health.

The V gene is TRBV4-1, the J gene TRBJ2-6; TRBD2 might be the D (6 bases). CDR3 length: 18 residues. V shed 2 bases and J shed 0 bases, with 14 bases lying between them. Germline V gives CDR1 MGHRA, CDR2 YSYEKL. The CDR3 loop is CASSQWGDSSSGANVLTF. DNA for the CDR3: TGCGCCAGCAGCCAATGGGGGGACTCAAGCTCTGGGGCCAACGTCCTGACTTTC.

This sequence joins TRBV28 and TRBJ1-1, with TRBD1 matching 7 bases. CDR1 and CDR2 (germline): MDHEN, SYDVKM. After removal of 3 bases from V and 7 bases from J, the junction contained 2 bases not matched to a gene. The CDR3 contains 12 residues. The CDR3 sequence: CASSFQGVEAFF. In nucleotides, the CDR3 is TGTGCCAGCAGTTTCCAGGGGGTTGAAGCTTTCTTT. The whole variable domain, filled in from reference TRBV28 and TRBJ1-1, reads DVKVTQSSRYLVKRTGEKVFLECVQDMDHENMFWYRQDPGLGLRLIYFSYDVKMKEKGDIPEGYSVSREKKERFSLILESASTNQTSMYLCASSFQGVEAFFGQGTRLTVV.

The CDR3: CASSLFRDNSHSYNEQFF. The CDR3 bases are TGTGCCAGCAGCTTGTTCCGGGACAACTCCCACTCCTACAATGAGCAGTTCTTC. The chain is built from TRBV5-6 and TRBJ2-1; perhaps TRBD1 as D (6 bases). Germline V gene lookup returns CDR1 SGHDT and CDR2 YYEEEE. The CDR3 has 18 residues. V was pared by 1 base and J by 0 bases, with 17 bases between.

The chain has TRBV7-2 and TRBJ2-1, with D tentatively TRBD2 (6 bases). V shed 2 bases and J shed 9 bases, with 8 bases lying between them. The CDR3 contains 12 residues. Germline values: CDR1 SGHTA, CDR2 FQGNSA. As DNA, the CDR3 is TGTGCCAGCAGCTTACCCGGGGGTGAGCAGTTCTTC. Translating gives CASSLPGGEQFF.

This clone was picked up a small number of times. The chain uses TRBV27 and TRBJ2-7; TRBD1 is a possible D gene (6 bases). Germline values: CDR1 MNHEY, CDR2 SMNVEV (reference sequence). The CDR3 spans 14 residues. Trimming removed 3 bases from V and 1 base from J, with 10 bases in between. In DNA form, the CDR3 reads TGTGCCAGCAGTTTCCGGACAGCATCCTACGAGCAGTACTTC. It translates to CASSFRTASYEQYF.

The chain recombines TRBV7-6 with TRBJ1-2; D is ambiguous. Germline values: CDR1 SGHVS, CDR2 FNYEAQ. V was cut by 5 bases and J by 7 bases, with 17 bases left in between. The CDR3 has 14 residues. CDR3 sequence (DNA): TGTGCCAGCAGCGCGACGGGAGGTACCTTTGGCTACACCTTC. It encodes CASSATGGTFGYTF.

The chain links TRBV6-5 to TRBJ2-7, with 7 bases identical to TRBD2. Germline V gene data show CDR1 as MNHEY and CDR2 as SVGAGI. J lost 7 bases, V lost 2 bases, and 8 bases had no gene match. There are 14 residues in the CDR3. CDR3 sequence (DNA): TGTGCCAGCAGTTACCAGCGGGGTTTCGAGGAGCAGTACTTC. This sequence encodes CASSYQRGFEEQYF.

The rearrangement uses TRBV27 and TRBJ2-5, with unresolved D. This CDR3 region has 12 residues. V dropped 8 bases and J dropped 3 bases, with 10 bases sitting between them. Per germline, CDR1 MNHEY and CDR2 SMNVEV (reference sequence). CDR3: CASSGREETQYF. Written as DNA, the CDR3 is TGTGCCAGCTCCGGTCGGGAAGAGACCCAGTACTTC.

This chain uses TRBV7-9 with TRBJ2-7, with TRBD2 matching over 8 bases. CDR3 length: 14 amino acids. V was pared by 4 bases and J by 7 bases, with 9 bases of the junction left unmatched. Looked up from germline, CDR1 is SEHNR and CDR2 is FQNEAQ (reference sequence). This CDR3 reads CASSSGLVPGEQYF. The CDR3 nucleotides read TGTGCCAGCAGCTCGGGACTAGTGCCGGGGGAGCAGTACTTC.

The rearrangement joins TRBV28 to TRBJ2-1, with D maybe TRBD1 (6 bases). The CDR3 has 14 residues. The V end was cut by 3 bases, the J end by 8 bases, with 14 bases between. In germline, CDR1 is MDHEN, CDR2 SYDVKM. The CDR3 DNA is TGTGCCAGCAGTTTTGATACAGGGAAGGATGAGCAGTTCTTC. Translating gives CASSFDTGKDEQFF.

This clone came up a few times. The chain links TRBV15 to TRBJ1-2, with 7 positions matching TRBD1. Germline V gene sequence: CDR1 LNHNV, CDR2 YYDKDF (reference sequence). The CDR3 runs to 14 residues. Unmatched junction bases numbered 5, after V lost 5 bases and J lost 2 bases. The CDR3 loop is CATSYDRVNYGYTF. The CDR3 DNA reads TGTGCCACCAGCTACGACAGGGTAAACTATGGCTACACCTTC.

The chain joins TRBV19 to TRBJ2-7, with 7 bases that match TRBD1. The CDR3 has 14 amino acids. V gave up 5 bases and J gave up 3 bases; unmatched junction bases: 7. The germline V gene encodes CDR1 LNHDA and CDR2 SQIVND (reference sequence). In DNA, the CDR3 is TGTGCCAGTAGTCCAGGGGGAACCTTCTACGAGCAGTACTTC. It is translated as CASSPGGTFYEQYF.

This rearrangement joins TRBV27 to TRBJ2-1; D unclear. The CDR3 spans 14 residues. Trimming cost V 2 bases and J 7 bases, with 12 bases left between them. Germline V gene sequence: CDR1 MNHEY, CDR2 SMNVEV (reference sequence). The CDR3 here is CASSLLDGKNEQFF. For the CDR3, the DNA is TGTGCCAGCAGTTTACTAGACGGAAAGAATGAGCAGTTCTTC.

V is TRBV6-4 and J is TRBJ2-7; 9 bases line up with TRBD2. Looked up from germline, CDR1 is MRHNA and CDR2 is SNTAGT. With V trimmed by 6 bases and J by 4 bases, 10 bases remained unmatched. The CDR3 has 15 amino acids. The CDR3 loop is CASSPWAGGAYEQYF. The CDR3 bases are TGTGCCAGCAGCCCTTGGGCGGGAGGGGCTTACGAGCAGTACTTC.